These T cell receptor beta chains were read from a single sample in a study of T cell responses to AZD1222 COVID-19 vaccine. Generated by immunoSEQ multiplex PCR, the TCRdb table keeps only in-frame clones and is missing some. In the table there are about 140,000 clones, roughly nine tenths of which are singletons. The material sequenced was peripheral blood, taken 28 days after the second AZD1222 dose. The receptors stem from an adult who received the AZD1222 COVID-19 vaccine. CDR3s include the opening cysteine and the closing phenylalanine or tryptophan. Clone size, where shown, is once, few, many, or a class for clones that have expanded.

v_call: TRBV29-1; j_call: TRBJ1-2; clone_size: .; cdr3_aa: CSVGGDPQNYGYTF
v_call: TRBV7-2; j_call: TRBJ2-3; clone_size: .; cdr3_aa: CASSLNLAGSTDTQYF
v_call: TRBV5-8; j_call: TRBJ1-2; clone_size: once; cdr3_aa: CASSLQGSDYGYTF
v_call: TRBV3-1/TRBV3-2; j_call: TRBJ2-1; clone_size: .; cdr3_aa: CASSQEGAKDEQFF
v_call: TRBV2; j_call: TRBJ1-4; clone_size: .; cdr3_aa: CASGGEVVEKLFF
v_call: TRBV12-5; j_call: TRBJ2-1; clone_size: once; cdr3_aa: CASGRTAYNEQFF
v_call: TRBV7-7; j_call: TRBJ1-1; clone_size: once; cdr3_aa: CASSLTAGTEAFF
v_call: TRBV7-3; j_call: TRBJ2-3; clone_size: .; cdr3_aa: CASSRSTDTQYF
v_call: TRBV19; j_call: TRBJ1-5; clone_size: .; cdr3_aa: CASRGVAQPQHF
v_call: TRBV6-5; j_call: TRBJ1-5; clone_size: .; cdr3_aa: CASSSTGDQPQHF
v_call: TRBV19; j_call: TRBJ2-3; clone_size: .; cdr3_aa: CASKIRTSTDTQYF
v_call: TRBV10-3; j_call: TRBJ2-1; clone_size: .; cdr3_aa: CAISPVLAGVEQFF
v_call: TRBV7-2; j_call: TRBJ1-1; clone_size: .; cdr3_aa: CASSLHPGRAEAFF
v_call: TRBV12-5; j_call: TRBJ1-4; clone_size: once; cdr3_aa: CASGLVMYGTTNEKLFF